This T cell receptor (beta chain) originates from a study of blood T cell repertoires in COVID-19. Turning to the study itself: Researchers got acute and convalescent COVID-19 samples from the United States, Italy and Spain. Sample material is recorded as cDNA or gDNA derived from T cells, B-cell-depleted T cells, or PBMCs.

Seattle patients were enrolled during active infection and followed longitudinally. Per the original methods: For nucleated cells, counts were estimated from reference gene primer amplification. The table came from immunoSEQ multiplex PCR; TCRdb's copy has only in-frame clones and leaves some out. D and trimming were read from the DNA, whereas the V and J calls and clone size are those reported in that table. The table has about 440,000 clones, about 91% seen once. This CDR3 contains 12 residues. The ends were cut back, 8 bases at V and 5 bases at J, with 13 bases in the middle. CDR1 and CDR2 from the germline V gene are KGHSH and LQKENI.

Sequenced input: peripheral blood. The chain uses TRBV18 and TRBJ2-7, with a weak D call TRBD1 (6 bases). The TCR was taken from a woman aged 50 to 65 with COVID-19, enrolled during active disease. CDR3 coding DNA: TGTGCCAGCCAAGGGGGAGTGAACGAGCAGTACTTC. Encoded protein: CASQGGVNEQYF.